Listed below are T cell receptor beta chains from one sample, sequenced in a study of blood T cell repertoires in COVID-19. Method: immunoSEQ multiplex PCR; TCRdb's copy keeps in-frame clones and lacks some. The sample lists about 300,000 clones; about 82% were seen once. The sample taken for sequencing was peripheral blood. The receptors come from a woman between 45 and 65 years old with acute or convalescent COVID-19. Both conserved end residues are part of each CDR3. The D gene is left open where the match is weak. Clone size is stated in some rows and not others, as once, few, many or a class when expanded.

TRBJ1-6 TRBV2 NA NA TGTGCCAGCAGCAGCACGGCTAGCTCCTATAATTCACCCCTCCACTTT CASSSTASSYNSPLHF
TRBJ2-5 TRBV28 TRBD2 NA TGTGCCAGCAGTTTTGGGGGAGGGCGGGAGACCCAGTACTTC CASSFGGGRETQYF
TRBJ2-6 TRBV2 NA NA TGTGCCAGCGGGGGCGGGTCTGGGGCCAACGTCCTGACTTTC CASGGGSGANVLTF
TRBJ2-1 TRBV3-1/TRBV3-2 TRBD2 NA TGTGCCAGCAGCCAAGGGACTAGCCGAGGGTGGAATGAGCAGTTCTTC CASSQGTSRGWNEQFF
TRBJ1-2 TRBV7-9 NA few TGTGCCAGCAGCACATACCAGGGGATCCCGAACTATGGCTACACCTTC CASSTYQGIPNYGYTF
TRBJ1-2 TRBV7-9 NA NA TGTGCCAGCAGCCGTAGGGGGATCTATGGCTACACCTTC CASSRRGIYGYTF
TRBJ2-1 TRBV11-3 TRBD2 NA TGTGCCAGCAGCCCGGGGACTACAATCCCACAGGATGAGCAGTTCTTC CASSPGTTIPQDEQFF
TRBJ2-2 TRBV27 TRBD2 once TGCGCCTGCACCCGACTAGCGGGAACATCAGGCGCTGAGGAGCTGTTTTTT CACTRLAGTSGAEELFF
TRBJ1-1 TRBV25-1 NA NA TGTGCCAGCAGTGAATTCGGCACTGAAGCTTTCTTT CASSEFGTEAFF
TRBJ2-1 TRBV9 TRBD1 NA TGTGCCAGCAGCGTAGCATCAGGGGGCGGGCAGGATGAGCAGTTCTTC CASSVASGGGQDEQFF
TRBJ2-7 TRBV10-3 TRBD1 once TGTGCCATCAGTGAGAGTGGGGACAGGGTGGTGTTTAGCTACGAGCAGTACTTC CAISESGDRVVFSYEQYF
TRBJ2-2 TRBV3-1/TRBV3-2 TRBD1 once TGTGCCAGCAGCCAAGTAGGACAGGGAGTTGACGGGGAGCTGTTTTTT CASSQVGQGVDGELFF
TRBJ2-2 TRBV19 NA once TGTGCCAGTAGTATTATAAGCGGGACCGGGGAGCTGTTTTTT CASSIISGTGELFF
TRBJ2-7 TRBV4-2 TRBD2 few TGTGCCAGCAGCCGCCATAGCGGGAGACCCACCTACGAGCAGTACTTC CASSRHSGRPTYEQYF
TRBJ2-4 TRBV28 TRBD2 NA TGTGCCAGCAGTTCTAGCGGGAGTGTTAGAAACATTCAGTACTTC CASSSSGSVRNIQYF
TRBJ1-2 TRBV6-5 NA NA TGTGCCAGCAGCCAGTCCACAGGGAACTATGGCTACACCTTC CASSQSTGNYGYTF
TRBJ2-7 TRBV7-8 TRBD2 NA TGTGCCAGCAGCTTCGCGGGAGAATACGAGCAGTACTTC CASSFAGEYEQYF
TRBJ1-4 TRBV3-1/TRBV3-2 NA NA TGTGCCAGCAGCCAAGATGGGCCGGAAAAGAATGAAAAACTGTTTTTT CASSQDGPEKNEKLFF
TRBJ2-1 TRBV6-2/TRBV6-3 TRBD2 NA TGTGCCAGCAGTTCCTACCGGACTAGCGGGAGCAGTGAGCAGTTCTTC CASSSYRTSGSSEQFF
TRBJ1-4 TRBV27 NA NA TGTGCCAGCAGCCCCTTCGCTAATGAAAAACTGTTTTTT CASSPFANEKLFF
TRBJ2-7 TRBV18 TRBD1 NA TGTGCCAGCTCGGAGGGACAGGGCGCCTCCTACGAGCAGTACTTC CASSEGQGASYEQYF
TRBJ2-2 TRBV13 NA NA TGTGCCAGCAGCCCTATAATCGAGACGGGAGCCCCCGGGGAGCTGTTTTTT CASSPIIETGAPGELFF
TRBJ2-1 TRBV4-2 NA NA TGTGCCAGCAGCCTCAGGGGGAGGACTAGCCGGGGTAACAATGAGCAGTTCTTC CASSLRGRTSRGNNEQFF
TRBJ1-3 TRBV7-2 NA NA TGTGCCAGCAGCTTCACGGGTGGGAGCTCTGGAAACACCATATATTTT CASSFTGGSSGNTIYF
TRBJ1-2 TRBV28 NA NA TGTGCCAGCAGGCACAGGGTCTCCGGCTACACCTTC CASRHRVSGYTF
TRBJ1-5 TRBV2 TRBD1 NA TGTGCCAGCGGCGTTTCTCAGGGGGCGCCGAGCAATCAGCCCCAGCATTTT CASGVSQGAPSNQPQHF
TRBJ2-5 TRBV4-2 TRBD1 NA TGTGCCAGCAGCCAAGCCTGGGACAGGGGGAGTTTAGAGACCCAGTACTTC CASSQAWDRGSLETQYF
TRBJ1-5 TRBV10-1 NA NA TGCGCCAGCACGAGCGAGGGACAGCCCCAGCATTTT CASTSEGQPQHF
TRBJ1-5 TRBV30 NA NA TGTGCCTGGACTCGCTCGGTCTCCAATCAGCCCCAGCATTTT CAWTRSVSNQPQHF
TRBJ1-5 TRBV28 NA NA TGTGCCAGCAGTTACGAGACTACAGCGAATCAGCCCCAGCATTTT CASSYETTANQPQHF
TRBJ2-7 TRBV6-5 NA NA TGTGCCAGCAGTTATGCAGGGGCGGGTTCGCACGAGCAGTACTTC CASSYAGAGSHEQYF
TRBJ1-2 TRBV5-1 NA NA TGCGCCAGCAGCCTTGAAGGCCCGGGGGGCTATGGCTACACCTTC CASSLEGPGGYGYTF
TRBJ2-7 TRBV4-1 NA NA TGCGCCAGCAGCCAAGAGGGGGCCGGACTGGCGGGCCCCTCCTACGAGCAGTACTTC CASSQEGAGLAGPSYEQYF
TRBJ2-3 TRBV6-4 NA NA TGTGCCAGCAGTGATCGAGAAATGGTAGATACGCAGTATTTT CASSDREMVDTQYF
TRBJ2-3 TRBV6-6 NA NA TGTGCCAGCTCGTGGACAGCTACAGATACGCAGTATTTT CASSWTATDTQYF
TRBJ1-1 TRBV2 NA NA TGTGCCAGCAAACGGGAGGGACGGGGCACTGAAGCTTTCTTT CASKREGRGTEAFF
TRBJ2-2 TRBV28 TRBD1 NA TGTGCCAGCAGTTGGGACAGGGATACCGGGGAGCTGTTTTTT CASSWDRDTGELFF
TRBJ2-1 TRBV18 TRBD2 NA TGTGCCAGCTCACGGACTAGCGTCTCCTACAATGAGCAGTTCTTC CASSRTSVSYNEQFF
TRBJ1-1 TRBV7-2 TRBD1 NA TGTGCCAGCAGAGACAGGGGGCGGACTGAAGCTTTCTTT CASRDRGRTEAFF
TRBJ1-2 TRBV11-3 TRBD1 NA TGTGCCAGCAGCTCCGGGACAGTTCGTAGAGGCTACACCTTC CASSSGTVRRGYTF